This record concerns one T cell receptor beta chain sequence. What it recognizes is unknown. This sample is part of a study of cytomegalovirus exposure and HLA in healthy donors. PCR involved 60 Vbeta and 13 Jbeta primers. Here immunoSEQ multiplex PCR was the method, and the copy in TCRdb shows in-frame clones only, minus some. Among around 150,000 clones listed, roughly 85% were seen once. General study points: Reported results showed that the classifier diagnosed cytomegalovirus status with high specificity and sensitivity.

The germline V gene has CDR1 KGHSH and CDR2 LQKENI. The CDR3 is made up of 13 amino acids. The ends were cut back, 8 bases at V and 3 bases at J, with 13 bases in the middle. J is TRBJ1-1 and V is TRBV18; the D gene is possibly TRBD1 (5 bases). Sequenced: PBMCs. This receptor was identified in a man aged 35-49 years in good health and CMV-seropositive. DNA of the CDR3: TGTGCCAGCCTGGAGGGGCATGACACTGAAGCTTTCTTT. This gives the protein CASLEGHDTEAFF.